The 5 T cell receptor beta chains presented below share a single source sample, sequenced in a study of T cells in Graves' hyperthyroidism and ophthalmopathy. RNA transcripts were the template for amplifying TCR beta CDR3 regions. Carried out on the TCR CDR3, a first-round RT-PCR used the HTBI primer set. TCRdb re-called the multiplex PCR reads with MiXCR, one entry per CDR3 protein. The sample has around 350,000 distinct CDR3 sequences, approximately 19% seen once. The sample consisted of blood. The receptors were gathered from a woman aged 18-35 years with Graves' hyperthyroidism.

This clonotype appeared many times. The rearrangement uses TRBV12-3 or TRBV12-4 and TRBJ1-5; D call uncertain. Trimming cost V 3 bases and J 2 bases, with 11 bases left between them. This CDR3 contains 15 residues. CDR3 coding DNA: TGTGCCAGCAGTTTTTTAGGTTCGGGCAATCAGCCCCAGCATTTT. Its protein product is CASSFLGSGNQPQHF.

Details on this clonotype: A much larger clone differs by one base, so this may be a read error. Here the CDR3 reads CSVHRNTESFF. The CDR3 DNA reads as TGCAGCGTGCACAGGAACACTGAATCTTTCTTT. The chain is built from TRBV29-1 and TRBJ1-1; possible D gene TRBD1, 5 bases. The CDR3 covers 11 residues. Germline V gives CDR1 SQVTM, CDR2 ANQGSEA.

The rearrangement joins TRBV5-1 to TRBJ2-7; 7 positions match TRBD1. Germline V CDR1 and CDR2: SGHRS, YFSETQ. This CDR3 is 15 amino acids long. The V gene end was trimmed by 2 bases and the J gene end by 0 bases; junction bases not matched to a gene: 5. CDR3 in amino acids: CASSFSPGGSYEQYF. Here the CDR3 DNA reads TGCGCCAGCAGCTTTAGCCCAGGGGGCTCCTACGAGCAGTACTTC. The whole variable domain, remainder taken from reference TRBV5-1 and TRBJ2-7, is KAGVTQTPRYLIKTRGQQVTLSCSPISGHRSVSWYQQTPGQGLQFLFEYFSETQRNKGNFPGRFSGRQFSNSRSEMNVSTLELGDSALYLCASSFSPGGSYEQYFGPGTRLTVT.

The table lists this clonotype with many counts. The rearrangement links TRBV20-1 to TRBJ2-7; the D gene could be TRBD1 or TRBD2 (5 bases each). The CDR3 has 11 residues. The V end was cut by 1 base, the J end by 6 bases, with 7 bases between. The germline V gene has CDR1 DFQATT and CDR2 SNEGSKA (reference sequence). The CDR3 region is CSARAGLEQYF. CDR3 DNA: TGCAGTGCTAGAGCGGGGCTCGAGCAGTACTTC.

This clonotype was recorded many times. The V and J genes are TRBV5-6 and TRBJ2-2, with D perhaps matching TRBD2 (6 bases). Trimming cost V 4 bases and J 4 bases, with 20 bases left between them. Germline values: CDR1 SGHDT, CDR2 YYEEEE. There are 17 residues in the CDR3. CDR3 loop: CASSDKPGLSGTGELFF. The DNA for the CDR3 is TGTGCCAGCAGCGACAAACCGGGACTTAGCGGCACCGGGGAGCTGTTTTTT.